Below, one T cell receptor (beta chain) is given with its context. A J-beta primer mix and a sample-barcoded 5' primer were used in a second PCR of roughly 7 to 12 cycles. TCRdb fed the 5' RACE reads into MiXCR, producing one record per CDR3 protein. The sample has 780,000 or so distinct CDR3 sequences; 20% to 25% are singletons. The data belong to a study of blood T cells in healthy people across ages. CDR3 size: 13 residues. Trimming stripped 5 bases from V and 4 bases from J, with 11 bases between. The germline V gene encodes CDR1 ENHRY and CDR2 SYGVKD. This same sample was also taken into another study, of T cells of mothers and their children.

The sample comprised blood. The genes are TRBV10-3 and TRBJ1-1; D is undetermined. The receptor's source is a boy between 10 and 17 years old in good health. This CDR3 is CAISQVGSTEAFF. The CDR3 region has the DNA TGTGCCATCAGTCAGGTGGGGAGCACTGAAGCTTTCTTT.